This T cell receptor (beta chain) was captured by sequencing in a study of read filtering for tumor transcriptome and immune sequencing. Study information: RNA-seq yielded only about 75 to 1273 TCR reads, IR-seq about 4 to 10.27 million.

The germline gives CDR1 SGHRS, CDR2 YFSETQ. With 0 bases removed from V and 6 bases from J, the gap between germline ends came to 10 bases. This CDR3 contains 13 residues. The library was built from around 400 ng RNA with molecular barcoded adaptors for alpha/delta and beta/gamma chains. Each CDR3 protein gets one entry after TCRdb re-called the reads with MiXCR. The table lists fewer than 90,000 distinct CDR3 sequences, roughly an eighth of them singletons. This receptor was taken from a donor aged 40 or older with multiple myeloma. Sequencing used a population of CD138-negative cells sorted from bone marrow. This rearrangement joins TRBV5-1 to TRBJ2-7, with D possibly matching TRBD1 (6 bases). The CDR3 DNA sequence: TGCGCCAGCAGCTTGGGGCAGGGGAGCGAGCAGTACTTC. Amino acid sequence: CASSLGQGSEQYF. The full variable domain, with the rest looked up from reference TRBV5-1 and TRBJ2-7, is KAGVTQTPRYLIKTRGQQVTLSCSPISGHRSVSWYQQTPGQGLQFLFEYFSETQRNKGNFPGRFSGRQFSNSRSEMNVSTLELGDSALYLCASSLGQGSEQYFGPGTRLTVT.